This T cell receptor (beta chain) is from a study of Graves' ophthalmopathy and Graves' hyperthyroidism. Study context: No treatment had been given when peripheral blood was collected at initial diagnosis.

Presentation of ophthalmopathy in the donors involved moderate-to-severe activity, CAS ≥3, NOSPECS ≥4 and a duration under 3 months. Researchers turned away patients with other autoimmune diseases, uncontrolled infections, pregnancy or lactation. Whole-study findings and limits: The 13-signature model separated ophthalmopathy from stable hyperthyroidism at around 90% sensitivity and almost 83% specificity.

Note on this clonotype: The antigen is undetermined.

Germline CDR1 SGHTA, CDR2 FQGNSA. CDR3 length equals 14 residues. V shed 7 bases, J shed 4 bases, and the junction held 5 bases outside the gene matches. Beta-chain TCR CDR3 regions were amplified from RNA transcripts. HTBI-primed RT-PCR formed the first round, and a multiplex PCR formed the second. MiXCR was run by TCRdb on the multiplex PCR reads, yielding one entry per CDR3 protein. This sample yields some 170,000 distinct CDR3 sequences, of which approximately 40% are seen a single time; roughly 8.9% belongs to the top ten. J is TRBJ2-2 and V is TRBV7-2, with TRBD1 matching over 8 bases. This TCR was recovered from a man aged 25-45 years with Graves' ophthalmopathy. The sample consisted of peripheral blood. The CDR3 bases are TGTGCCAGCACACGGACAGGGAGCACCGGGGAGCTGTTTTTT. It yields the protein CASTRTGSTGELFF.